These 20 T cell receptor beta chains share one sample of origin, sequenced in a study of cytomegalovirus exposure and HLA in healthy donors. The PCR was carried out with 60 Vbeta primers and 13 Jbeta primers. Some clones are missing from TCRdb's copy, which holds only in-frame ones; the method was immunoSEQ multiplex PCR. The sample lists around 130,000 clones; 8.5% to 10% were seen once. Sequencing was carried out using PBMCs. These receptors came from a man aged 40-55 years in good health and CMV-seronegative.

The CDR3 region is CASRGGTRTYEQYF. DNA for the CDR3: TGTGCCAGCAGGGGGGGGACGCGGACCTACGAGCAGTACTTC. The V gene is TRBV2, the J gene TRBJ2-7; the match to TRBD2 covers 7 bases. The CDR3 has 14 amino acids. Germline values: CDR1 SNHLY, CDR2 FYNNEI. V lost 6 bases to trimming and J lost 2 bases; unmatched junction nucleotides: 7.

This clone was seen a few times. J is TRBJ2-7 and V is TRBV6-5; tentative D call: TRBD1 (5 bases). The CDR3 sequence is 13 residues long. V gave up 7 bases and J gave up 1 base, with 11 bases separating them. Germline lookup yields CDR1 MNHEY and CDR2 SVGAGI. The CDR3, as DNA: TGTGCCAGCATGGTACAGGAGTCCTACGAGCAGTACTTC. Translating gives CASMVQESYEQYF.

This chain links TRBV4-2 with TRBJ2-5; D is possibly TRBD1 (6 bases). The DNA matches TRBJ2-7 better at its end, which makes the J call doubtful. Germline values: CDR1 LGHNA, CDR2 YNFKEQ. The CDR3 covers 14 residues. The CDR3 loop reads CASSQGQRPYEQYF. The CDR3 DNA is TGTGCCAGCAGCCAGGGACAAAGACCCTACGAGCAGTACTTC.

The CDR3 DNA reads TGTGCCAGCAGTGATTCCCCGGGACAGGGGTCCTACGAGCAGTACTTC. This translates into CASSDSPGQGSYEQYF. The rearrangement uses TRBV2 and TRBJ2-7; TRBD1 agrees at 10 bases. This CDR3 spans 16 amino acids. CDR1 SNHLY and CDR2 FYNNEI come from the germline V gene. Losses at the gene ends were 3 bases for V and 1 base for J; bases not matched to a gene: 6.

This clone turned up a few times. The genes are TRBV2 and TRBJ2-7; tentative D call: TRBD1 (6 bases). V was clipped by 4 bases and J by 2 bases, with 12 bases between them. The CDR3 sequence is 14 residues long. Germline V gene sequence: CDR1 SNHLY, CDR2 FYNNEI. The CDR3 protein is CASSVRDTTYEQYF. The CDR3 region has the DNA TGTGCCAGCAGTGTCCGGGACACAACCTACGAGCAGTACTTC.

The rearrangement links TRBV2 to TRBJ1-1, with TRBD1 matching 9 bases. Germline loops: CDR1 SNHLY, CDR2 FYNNEI. The CDR3 consists of 14 residues. V trimming: 5 bases; J trimming: 4 bases; junction bases outside the gene matches: 5. CDR3 nucleotides: TGTGCCAGCAGTCGACAGGGGGTGGCCACTGAAGCTTTCTTT. Translating it yields CASSRQGVATEAFF.

The V gene is TRBV6-4, the J gene TRBJ1-5; D not resolved. Deletions cut 10 bases from V and 6 bases from J, with 22 bases between. Germline assignment: CDR1 MRHNA and CDR2 SNTAGT. This CDR3 spans 15 amino acids. CDR3 nucleotide sequence: TGTGCCACCACTGGTATCCGGGAAAGGGCTCAGCCCCAGCATTTT. This sequence encodes CATTGIRERAQPQHF.

The gene calls are TRBV5-1 and TRBJ2-6, with 7 bases that match TRBD2. In germline, CDR1 is SGHRS, CDR2 YFSETQ. CDR3 length equals 17 residues. The V segment lost 4 bases and the J segment 0 bases; nucleotides outside the gene matches: 7. The CDR3 region is CASSRLGGTSGANVLTF. CDR3 nucleotide sequence: TGCGCCAGCAGCCGGCTCGGGGGGACCTCTGGGGCCAACGTCCTGACTTTC.

This clone was counted between two and nine times. The chain links TRBV2 to TRBJ1-4, with no clear D. V lost 2 bases to trimming and J lost 3 bases, with 10 bases between them. The CDR3 has 15 residues. Germline V gene data show CDR1 as SNHLY and CDR2 as FYNNEI. The chain's CDR3 is CASSEWANSNEKLFF. DNA of the CDR3: TGTGCCAGCAGTGAATGGGCAAATTCTAATGAAAAACTGTTTTTT. Full variable domain (remainder filled in from reference TRBV2 and TRBJ1-4): EPEVTQTPSHQVTQMGQEVILRCVPISNHLYFYWYRQILGQKVEFLVSFYNNEISEKSEIFDDQFSVERPDGSNFTLKIRSTKLEDSAMYFCASSEWANSNEKLFFGSGTQLSVL.

Many counts were recorded for this clone. This chain joins TRBV4-3 and TRBJ2-7; 7 bases are shared with TRBD1. V lost 5 bases to trimming and J lost 6 bases; unmatched junction nucleotides: 7. This CDR3 comprises 13 residues. Germline V lookup: CDR1 LGHNA, CDR2 YSLEER. The CDR3 protein is CASSSRTGPEQYF. As DNA, the CDR3 is TGCGCCAGCAGCTCCCGGACAGGTCCCGAGCAGTACTTC.

The J gene is TRBJ2-2, the V gene TRBV7-2; 10 positions agree with TRBD2. The germline gives CDR1 SGHTA, CDR2 FQGNSA. CDR3 length equals 16 residues. V was clipped by 5 bases and J by 4 bases; unmatched bases: 7. This CDR3 is CASSQNSGGSTGELFF. The DNA for the CDR3 is TGTGCCAGCAGCCAAAATAGCGGGGGGTCCACCGGGGAGCTGTTTTTT.

This clone was observed a handful of times. The V call is TRBV19, the J call TRBJ2-7, with 11 bases lining up with TRBD1. The CDR3 is 15 amino acids. From germline, CDR1 is LNHDA and CDR2 SQIVND (reference sequence). V dropped 3 bases and J dropped 3; count of bases not matched to a gene: 4. The DNA of the CDR3 is TGTGCCAGTAGTATTCAGGGGACAGGGGGCTACGAGCAGTACTTC. Its translation is CASSIQGTGGYEQYF.

This clone has only a few counts. The rearrangement uses TRBV28 and TRBJ2-1; possible D gene TRBD1, 6 bases. The germline V and J ends were trimmed by 2 bases and 5 bases, with 10 bases remaining between them. The germline V gene has CDR1 MDHEN and CDR2 SYDVKM. The CDR3 spans 14 residues. For the CDR3, the DNA is TGTGCCAGCAGTTTAGGGGGCTACGACAATGAGCAGTTCTTC. It encodes CASSLGGYDNEQFF. The whole variable domain, remainder taken from reference TRBV28 and TRBJ2-1, is DVKVTQSSRYLVKRTGEKVFLECVQDMDHENMFWYRQDPGLGLRLIYFSYDVKMKEKGDIPEGYSVSREKKERFSLILESASTNQTSMYLCASSLGGYDNEQFFGPGTRLTVL.

The CDR3 region has the DNA TGTGCCAGCTGGGGCGTGGAAGAGACCCAGTACTTC. Translated: CASWGVEETQYF. This rearrangement joins TRBV6-1 to TRBJ2-5; maybe TRBD1 (5 bases). The CDR3 is made up of 12 amino acids. Germline values: CDR1 MNHNS, CDR2 SASEGT. Trimming removed 8 bases from V and 3 bases from J, with 10 bases in between.

The chain uses TRBV4-3 and TRBJ2-5, with D unresolved. Trimming stripped 0 bases from V and 5 bases from J, with 4 bases between. The germline V gene has CDR1 LGHNA and CDR2 YSLEER. The CDR3 is made up of 12 amino acids. The CDR3 region has the DNA TGCGCCAGCAGCCAAGATCGGGAGACCCAGTACTTC. Translating gives CASSQDRETQYF.

The chain has TRBV5-6 and TRBJ2-7; the match to TRBD1 covers 8 bases. Germline values: CDR1 SGHDT, CDR2 YYEEEE. V dropped 5 bases and J dropped 7; count of bases not matched to a gene: 11. The CDR3 extends over 14 amino acids. The CDR3 DNA sequence: TGTGCCAGCAGTACGGACAGGGCTTATGGGGAGCAGTACTTC. It translates to CASSTDRAYGEQYF.

This chain joins TRBV7-2 and TRBJ2-3, with a possible D match to TRBD2 (6 bases). CDR3 size: 14 residues. V gave up 5 bases and J gave up 1 base, with 10 bases separating them. CDR1 and CDR2 from the germline V gene are SGHTA and FQGNSA. In DNA, the CDR3 is TGTGCCAGCAGCCTCCAGCGGGGCACAGATACGCAGTATTTT. Its protein product is CASSLQRGTDTQYF.

In this sample, this clone turned up a few times. J is TRBJ2-7 and V is TRBV4-3; 9 nucleotides agree with TRBD1. The V segment lost 0 bases and the J segment 9 bases; nucleotides outside the gene matches: 15. CDR3 size: 17 residues. The germline V gene has CDR1 LGHNA and CDR2 YSLEER. CDR3 sequence reads: CASSQEVPGQGIRGQYF. The DNA of the CDR3 is TGCGCCAGCAGCCAAGAAGTCCCGGGACAGGGCATTAGGGGGCAGTACTTC.

The CDR3 protein is CASSVAGGSGANVLTF. CDR3 DNA: TGTGCCAGCAGCGTGGCAGGGGGGTCTGGGGCCAACGTCCTGACTTTC. The chain recombines TRBV9 with TRBJ2-6, with D possibly TRBD1 on 7 matching bases. The CDR3 loop spans 16 amino acids. V was pared by 2 bases and J by 1 base, with 10 bases between. Germline loops: CDR1 SGDLS, CDR2 YYNGEE.

This clone was observed a few times. The chain recombines TRBV7-2 with TRBJ2-3; 9 bases fit TRBD2. Germline V lookup: CDR1 SGHTA, CDR2 FQGNSA. The V segment lost 1 base and the J segment 7 bases; nucleotides outside the gene matches: 9. This CDR3 region has 16 residues. The CDR3 spells CASSLVPAGGVHTQYF. As DNA, the CDR3 is TGTGCCAGCAGCTTAGTCCCTGCGGGGGGGGTTCATACGCAGTATTTT.